This T cell receptor beta chain was recovered during a study of T cells in Graves' hyperthyroidism and ophthalmopathy. Across the whole study: Peripheral blood sampling occurred at initial diagnosis, before any treatment.

RNA transcripts provided the source from which TCR beta CDR3 regions were amplified. The TCR CDR3 was amplified in a first-round RT-PCR using the HTBI primer set. MiXCR, run by TCRdb on the multiplex PCR reads, gives a single entry per CDR3 protein. The data contain roughly 580,000 distinct CDR3 sequences, 11% to 15% of them singletons. With V trimmed by 3 bases and J by 7 bases, 6 bases remained unmatched. CDR3 length: 15 amino acids. Germline lookup yields CDR1 SGHTA and CDR2 FQGNSA. This clonotype appeared many times. The chain is built from TRBV7-2 and TRBJ2-5, with 12 nucleotides matching TRBD2. The sequence derives from a woman in her thirties with Graves' hyperthyroidism that later progressed to Graves' ophthalmopathy. Material: blood. The CDR3 region has the DNA TGTGCCAGCAGCTTCCTAGCGGGAGGGGGGGCGACCCAGTACTTC. This gives the protein CASSFLAGGGATQYF.